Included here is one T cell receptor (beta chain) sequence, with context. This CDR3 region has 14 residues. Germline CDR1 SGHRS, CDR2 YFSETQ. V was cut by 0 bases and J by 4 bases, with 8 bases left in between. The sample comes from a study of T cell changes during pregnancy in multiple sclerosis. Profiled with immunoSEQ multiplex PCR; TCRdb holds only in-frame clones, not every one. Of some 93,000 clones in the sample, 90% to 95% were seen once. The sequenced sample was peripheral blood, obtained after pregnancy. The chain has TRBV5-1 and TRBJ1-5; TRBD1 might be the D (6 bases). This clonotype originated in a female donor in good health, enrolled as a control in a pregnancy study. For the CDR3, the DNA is TGCGCCAGCAGCTTGGGGGGGCAGAATCAGCCCCAGCATTTT. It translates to CASSLGGQNQPQHF.